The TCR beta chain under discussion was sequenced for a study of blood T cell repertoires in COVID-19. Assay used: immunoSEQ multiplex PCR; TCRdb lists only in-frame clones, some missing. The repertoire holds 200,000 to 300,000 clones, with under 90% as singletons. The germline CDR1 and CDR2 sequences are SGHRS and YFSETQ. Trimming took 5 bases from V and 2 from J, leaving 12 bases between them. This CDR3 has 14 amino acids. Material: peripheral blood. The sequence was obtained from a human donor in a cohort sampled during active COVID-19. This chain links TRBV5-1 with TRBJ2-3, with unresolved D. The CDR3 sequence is CASSVADNTDTQYF. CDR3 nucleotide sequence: TGCGCCAGCAGTGTGGCAGACAACACAGATACGCAGTATTTT.